This TCR beta chain came from a study of blood T cell repertoires in COVID-19. Study in general: Sources were T cells, B-cell-depleted T cells, or PBMCs; the material itself was cDNA or gDNA.

This table comes from immunoSEQ multiplex PCR, and its TCRdb copy is limited to in-frame clones, with some not included. The sample lists about 100,000 clones, around 90% occurring once. Deletions cut 5 bases from V and 3 bases from J, with 18 bases between. This CDR3 comprises 16 residues. CDR1 MNHEY and CDR2 SMNVEV come from the germline V gene (reference sequence). V usage is TRBV27 and J usage is TRBJ2-3; tentative D call: TRBD2 (6 bases). This sequence originates from a man aged 35 to 55 with active or convalescent COVID-19. The sample consisted of peripheral blood. This CDR3 is CASSPLGAGLTDTQYF. CDR3 coding DNA: TGTGCCAGCAGTCCCCTCGGTGCGGGATTGACAGATACGCAGTATTTT.